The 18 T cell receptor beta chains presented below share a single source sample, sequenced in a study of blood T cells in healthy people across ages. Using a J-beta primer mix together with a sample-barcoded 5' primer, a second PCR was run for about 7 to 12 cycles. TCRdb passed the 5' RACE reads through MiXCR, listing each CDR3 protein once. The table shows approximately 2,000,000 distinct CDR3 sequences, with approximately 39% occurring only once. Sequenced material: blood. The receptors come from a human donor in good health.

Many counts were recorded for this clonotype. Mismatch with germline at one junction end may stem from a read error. The CDR3 protein is CASSRDSPYEQYF. DNA for the CDR3: TGCGCCAGCAGCCGGGACAGCCCCTACGAGCAGTACTTC. The rearrangement links TRBV28 to TRBJ2-7; 7 bases are a match to TRBD1. The CDR3 spans 13 residues. Germline CDR1 is MDHEN and CDR2 is SYDVKM.

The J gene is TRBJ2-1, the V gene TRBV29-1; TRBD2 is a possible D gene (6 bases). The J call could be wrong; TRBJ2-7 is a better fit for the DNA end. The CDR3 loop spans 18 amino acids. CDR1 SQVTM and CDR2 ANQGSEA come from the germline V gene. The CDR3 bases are TGCAGCGTGGCATATATAGTGGGGACTCCCTCCTTCCACAATGAGCAGTACTTC. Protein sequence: CSVAYIVGTPSFHNEQYF.

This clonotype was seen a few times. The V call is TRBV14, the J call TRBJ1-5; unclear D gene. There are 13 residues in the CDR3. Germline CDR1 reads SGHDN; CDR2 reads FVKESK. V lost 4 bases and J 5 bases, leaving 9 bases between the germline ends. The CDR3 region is CASSLRTDQPQHF. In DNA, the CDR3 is TGTGCCAGCAGCCTCCGGACCGATCAGCCCCAGCATTTT. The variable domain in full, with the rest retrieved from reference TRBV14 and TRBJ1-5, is EAGVTQFPSHSVIEKGQTVTLRCDPISGHDNLYWYRRVMGKEIKFLLHFVKESKQDESGMPNNRFLAERTGGTYSTLKVQPAELEDSGVYFCASSLRTDQPQHFGDGTRLSIL.

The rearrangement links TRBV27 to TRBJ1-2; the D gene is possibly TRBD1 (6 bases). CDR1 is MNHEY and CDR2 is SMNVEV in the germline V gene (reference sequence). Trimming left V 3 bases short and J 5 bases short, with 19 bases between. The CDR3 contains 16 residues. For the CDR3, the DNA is TGTGCCAGCAGTTTCTCGGGGGGCCATTTTAATTATGGCTACACCTTC. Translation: CASSFSGGHFNYGYTF.

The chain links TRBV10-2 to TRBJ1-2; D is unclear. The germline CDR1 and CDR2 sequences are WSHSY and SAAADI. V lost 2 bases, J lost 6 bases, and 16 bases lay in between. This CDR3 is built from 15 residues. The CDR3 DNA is TGCGCCAGCAGTGAGAGGGCCTCACAACCCCATGGCTACACCTTC. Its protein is CASSERASQPHGYTF.

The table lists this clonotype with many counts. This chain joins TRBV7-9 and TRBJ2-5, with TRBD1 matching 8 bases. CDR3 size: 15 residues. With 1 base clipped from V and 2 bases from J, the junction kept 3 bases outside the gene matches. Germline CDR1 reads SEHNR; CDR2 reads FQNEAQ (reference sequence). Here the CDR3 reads CASSLGRGRQETQYF. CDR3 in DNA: TGTGCCAGCAGCTTAGGCAGGGGGCGACAAGAGACCCAGTACTTC.

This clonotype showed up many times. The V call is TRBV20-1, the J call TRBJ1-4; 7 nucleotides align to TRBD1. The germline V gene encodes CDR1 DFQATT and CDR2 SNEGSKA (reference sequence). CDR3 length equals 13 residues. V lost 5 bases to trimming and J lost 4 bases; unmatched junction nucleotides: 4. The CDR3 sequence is CSAETGFNEKLFF. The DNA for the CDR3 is TGCAGTGCTGAGACAGGGTTTAATGAAAAACTGTTTTTT.

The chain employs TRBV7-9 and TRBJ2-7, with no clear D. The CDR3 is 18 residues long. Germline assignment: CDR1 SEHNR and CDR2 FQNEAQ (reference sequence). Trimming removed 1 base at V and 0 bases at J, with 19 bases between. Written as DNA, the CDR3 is TGTGCCAGCAGCTTAGGGGCGCCCAGAGGAATAGTCTCCTACGAGCAGTACTTC. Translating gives CASSLGAPRGIVSYEQYF.

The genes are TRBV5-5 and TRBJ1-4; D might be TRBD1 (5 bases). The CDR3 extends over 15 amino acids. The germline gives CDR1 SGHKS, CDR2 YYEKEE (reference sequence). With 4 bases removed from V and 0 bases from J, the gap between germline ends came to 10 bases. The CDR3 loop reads CASSRDVATNEKLFF. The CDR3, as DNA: TGTGCCAGCAGCAGGGACGTGGCAACTAATGAAAAACTGTTTTTT. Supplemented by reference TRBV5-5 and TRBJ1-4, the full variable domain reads DAGVTQSPTHLIKTRGQQVTLRCSPISGHKSVSWYQQVLGQGPQFIFQYYEKEERGRGNFPDRFSARQFPNYSSELNVNALLLGDSALYLCASSRDVATNEKLFFGSGTQLSVL.

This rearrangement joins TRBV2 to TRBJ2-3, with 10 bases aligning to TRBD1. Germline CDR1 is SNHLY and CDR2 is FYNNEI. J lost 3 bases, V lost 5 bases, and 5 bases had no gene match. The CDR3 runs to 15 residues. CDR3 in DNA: TGTGCCAGCAGTACTGACAGGGGGCGAACAGATACGCAGTATTTT. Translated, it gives CASSTDRGRTDTQYF.

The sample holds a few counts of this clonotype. CDR3 DNA sequence: TGTGCCAGCTCACCTTCAAACAGGGTGGGGTCCTATGGCTACACCTTC. This sequence encodes CASSPSNRVGSYGYTF. The V call is TRBV18, the J call TRBJ1-2; weak D call: TRBD1 (6 bases). V was cut by 3 bases and J by 4 bases, with 18 bases left in between. Germline loops: CDR1 KGHSH, CDR2 LQKENI. This CDR3 has 16 residues.

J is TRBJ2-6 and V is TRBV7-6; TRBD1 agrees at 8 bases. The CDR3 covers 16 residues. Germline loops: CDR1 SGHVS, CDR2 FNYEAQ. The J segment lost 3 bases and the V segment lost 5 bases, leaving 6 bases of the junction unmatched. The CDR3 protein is CASSTRTGSGANVLTF. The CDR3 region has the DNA TGTGCCAGCAGCACCCGGACAGGGAGTGGGGCCAACGTCCTGACTTTC. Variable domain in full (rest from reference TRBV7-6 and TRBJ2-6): GAGVSQSPRYKVTKRGQDVALRCDPISGHVSLYWYRQALGQGPEFLTYFNYEAQQDKSGLPNDRFSAERPEGSISTLTIQRTEQRDSAMYRCASSTRTGSGANVLTFGAGSRLTVL.

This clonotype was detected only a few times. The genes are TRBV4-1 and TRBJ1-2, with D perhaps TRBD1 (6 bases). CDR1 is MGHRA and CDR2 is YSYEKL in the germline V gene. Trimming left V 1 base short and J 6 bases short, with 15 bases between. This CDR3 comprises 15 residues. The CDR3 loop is CASSQVGGGWDGYTF. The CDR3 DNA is TGCGCCAGCAGCCAAGTTGGCGGGGGCTGGGATGGCTACACCTTC.

For the CDR3, the DNA is TGCAGCGCCCGGGGGCAAAATGAAGCTTTCTTT. Protein sequence: CSARGQNEAFF. The chain links TRBV29-1 to TRBJ1-1; perhaps TRBD1 as D (6 bases). The V end was cut by 7 bases, the J end by 7 bases, with 13 bases between. CDR1 is SQVTM and CDR2 is ANQGSEA in the germline V gene. The CDR3 has 11 residues.

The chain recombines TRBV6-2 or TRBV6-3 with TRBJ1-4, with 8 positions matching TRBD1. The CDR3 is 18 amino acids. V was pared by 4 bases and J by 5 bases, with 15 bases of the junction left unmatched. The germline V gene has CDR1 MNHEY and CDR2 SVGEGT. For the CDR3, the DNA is TGTGCCAGCAGTTTTTGGACAGGGAGTCCCACAAGGAATGAAAAACTGTTTTTT. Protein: CASSFWTGSPTRNEKLFF.

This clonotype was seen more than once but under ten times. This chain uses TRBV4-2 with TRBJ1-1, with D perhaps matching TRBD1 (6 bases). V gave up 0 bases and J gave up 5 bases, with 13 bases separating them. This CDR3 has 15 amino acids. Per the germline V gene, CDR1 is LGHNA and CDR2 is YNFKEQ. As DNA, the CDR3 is TGTGCCAGCAGCCAAGATCAGGGGAGTTGGACTGAAGCTTTCTTT. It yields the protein CASSQDQGSWTEAFF.

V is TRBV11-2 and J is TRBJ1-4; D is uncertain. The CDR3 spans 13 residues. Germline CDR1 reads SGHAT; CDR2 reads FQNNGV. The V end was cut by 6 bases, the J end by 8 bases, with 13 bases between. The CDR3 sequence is CASRGIDGEKLFF. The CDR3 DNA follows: TGTGCCAGCAGGGGGATAGATGGGGAAAAACTGTTTTTT.

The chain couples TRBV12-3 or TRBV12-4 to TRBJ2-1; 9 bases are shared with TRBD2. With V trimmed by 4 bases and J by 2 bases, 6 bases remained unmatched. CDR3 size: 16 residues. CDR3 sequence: CASSYGGGAPYNEQFF. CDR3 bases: TGTGCCAGCAGTTACGGCGGGGGGGCCCCCTACAATGAGCAGTTCTTC.